This T cell receptor beta chain originates from a study of early T cells in non-severe SARS-CoV-2 infection. Broader study findings: Matching with VDJdb favored anti-spike CD8 responses (missing private and CD4 specificities).

Deletions cut 4 bases from V and 4 bases from J, with 13 bases between. Germline V gives CDR1 GTSNPN, CDR2 SVGIG (reference sequence). The CDR3 totals 13 residues. A remark on this clonotype: Its antigen is not identified.

The library protocol tagged individual cDNA molecules with unique molecular identifiers. One entry per CDR3 protein results from TCRdb running MiXCR on the 5' RACE reads. The sample carries tens of thousands of distinct CDR3 sequences, 10% recorded once. The chain recombines TRBV30 with TRBJ1-1; possibly TRBD1 for D (6 bases). The material sequenced was whole blood, taken at baseline. This TCR derives from an adult who was a healthcare worker with PCR-confirmed SARS-CoV-2 infection or an uninfected control (not recorded which). This chain's CDR3 is CAWTKGGGTEAFF. The CDR3 DNA sequence: TGTGCCTGGACTAAAGGGGGGGGCACTGAAGCTTTCTTT.